One and the same sample provided the 32 T cell receptor beta chains below, sequenced in a study of vaccination effects on CD4 cells after COVID-19. The antigens these receptors bind are not known. Viral peptide pools were used in the ViraFEST assay to expand antigen-specific CD4+ T cells, and sequencing came afterward. Upon completion of approximately ten days in culture, CD4+ T cells were isolated. Of the BNT162b2 and mRNA-1273 vaccines, participants received two doses of one or the other. Profiled with immunoSEQ multiplex PCR; TCRdb holds only in-frame clones, not every one. The sample gives 25,000 to 30,000 clones, under 85% of which show up once; roughly 17% is in the top ten. The sample here was CD4+ T cells from PBMCs cultured with HCoV-OC43 spike peptides, taken after COVID-19 vaccination. This sample's subset: HCoV-OC43 spike overlapping peptide pool stimulation. The receptors shown here come from a human donor who received a COVID-19 vaccine.

The genes are TRBV19 and TRBJ1-5; TRBD1 might be the D (6 bases). Trimming left V 4 bases short and J 1 base short, with 11 bases between. The CDR3 totals 15 residues. Germline loops: CDR1 LNHDA, CDR2 SQIVND (reference sequence). The CDR3 coding sequence is TGTGCCAGTAGTACCCCTGACAGGAGCAATCAGCCCCAGCATTTT. It encodes CASSTPDRSNQPQHF.

This rearrangement joins TRBV18 to TRBJ1-2; D may be TRBD1 (5 bases). Germline V gene data show CDR1 as KGHSH and CDR2 as LQKENI. The CDR3 is 13 residues long. Trimming removed 3 bases from V and 6 bases from J, with 11 bases in between. The CDR3 DNA sequence: TGTGCCAGCTCACCTCGAGGAGGGGATGGCTACACCTTC. Translating it yields CASSPRGGDGYTF.

In this sample, this clone turned up once. This chain uses TRBV23-1 with TRBJ2-4; no firm D call. Being an ORF, TRBV23-1 has a function that is uncertain. The CDR3 is 16 residues long. The V end was cut by 8 bases, the J end by 4 bases, with 21 bases between. Here the CDR3 reads CASRCGSPVWKNIQYF. CDR3 in DNA: TGCGCCAGCCGATGCGGATCACCCGTTTGGAAAAACATTCAGTACTTC.

The J gene is TRBJ2-7, the V gene TRBV6-6; 11 bases agree with TRBD2. The CDR3 extends over 15 amino acids. Germline loops: CDR1 MNHNY, CDR2 SVGAGI (reference sequence). J was trimmed by 1 base and V by 6 bases; bases with no gene match: 5. The CDR3 sequence is CASRPGTSGSYEQYF. The CDR3 DNA follows: TGTGCCAGCAGGCCCGGGACTAGCGGTTCCTACGAGCAGTACTTC.

This clone showed up just once. The genes are TRBV19 and TRBJ2-1; 13 nucleotides line up with TRBD2. V lost 5 bases, J lost 9 bases, and 10 bases stayed unmatched. From germline, CDR1 is LNHDA and CDR2 SQIVND (reference sequence). There are 16 residues in the CDR3. CDR3 amino acids: CASSPGTSGKQGEQFF. In DNA, the CDR3 is TGTGCCAGTAGTCCCGGGACTAGCGGGAAACAAGGTGAGCAGTTCTTC. The entire variable domain, with the rest obtained from reference TRBV19 and TRBJ2-1, is as follows: DGGITQSPKYLFRKEGQNVTLSCEQNLNHDAMYWYRQDPGQGLRLIYYSQIVNDFQKGDIAEGYSVSREKKESFPLTVTSAQKNPTAFYLCASSPGTSGKQGEQFFGPGTRLTVL.

In this sample, this clone turned up a few times. The J gene is TRBJ1-2, the V gene TRBV3-1 (or the pseudogene TRBV3-2); 10 bases agree with TRBD1. J was trimmed by 8 bases and V by 3 bases; bases with no gene match: 9. The germline V gene has CDR1 LGHDT and CDR2 YNNKEL (reference sequence). This CDR3 has 15 residues. Here the CDR3 reads CASSHPGQGIEGYTF. The DNA of the CDR3 is TGTGCCAGCAGCCATCCGGGACAGGGGATCGAGGGCTACACCTTC.

V gene TRBV10-2 combines with J gene TRBJ2-3; D is possibly TRBD2 (6 bases). CDR1 WSHSY and CDR2 SAAADI come from the germline V gene. The ends were cut back, 7 bases at V and 6 bases at J, with 23 bases in the middle. CDR3 size: 16 residues. CDR3 sequence (DNA): TGCGCCAGCATCCCTCCCCGCGGGATCAACGAGGATACGCAGTATTTT. Its translation: CASIPPRGINEDTQYF.

The chain joins TRBV6-1 to TRBJ1-2; tentative D call: TRBD1 (5 bases). The germline V gene encodes CDR1 MNHNS and CDR2 SASEGT. There are 14 residues in the CDR3. Trimming took off 2 bases at V and 8 bases at J, with 15 bases between the two ends. CDR3 sequence reads: CASSESGPSLGYTF. CDR3 in DNA: TGTGCCAGCAGTGAATCAGGGCCGAGTCTGGGCTACACCTTC.

This sequence joins TRBV7-7 and TRBJ2-7, with 9 nucleotides matching TRBD1. The CDR3 spans 13 residues. The trim removed 6 bases at V and 7 bases at J, leaving 7 bases unmatched. Germline CDR1 is SSHAT and CDR2 is FNYEAQ (reference sequence). Written as DNA, the CDR3 is TGTGCCAGCAGTTTGACAGGGGGGCAAGAGCAGTACTTC. Protein: CASSLTGGQEQYF. The variable domain in full, completed from reference TRBV7-7 and TRBJ2-7, reads GAGVSQSPRYKVTKRGQDVTLRCDPISSHATLYWYQQALGQGPEFLTYFNYEAQPDKSGLPSDRFSAERPEGSISTLTIQRTEQRDSAMYRCASSLTGGQEQYFGPGTRLTVT.

The V call is TRBV25-1, the J call TRBJ1-5; TRBD1 is a possible D gene (5 bases). The CDR3 covers 12 residues. Germline V CDR1 and CDR2: MGHDK, SYGVNS. V shed 7 bases and J shed 5 bases, with 9 bases lying between them. The CDR3 region has the DNA TGTGCCAGCAACGGGGCGGATCAGCCCCAGCATTTT. Encoded protein: CASNGADQPQHF.

This chain connects TRBV6-6 to TRBJ2-7; D remains unclear. The germline V and J ends were trimmed by 6 bases and 4 bases, with 22 bases remaining between them. Germline assignment: CDR1 MNHNY and CDR2 SVGAGI (reference sequence). This CDR3 has 16 residues. The CDR3: CASSRRGGQREYEQYF. CDR3 sequence (DNA): TGTGCCAGCAGCCGCCGTGGTGGCCAGCGAGAATACGAGCAGTACTTC.

The chain has TRBV30 and TRBJ1-5; D is unresolved. Per the germline V gene, CDR1 is GTSNPN and CDR2 is SVGIG (reference sequence). The V end lost 2 bases, the J end lost 3 bases, and 8 bases lay between the germline ends. CDR3 length equals 13 residues. The CDR3 nucleotides are TGTGCCTGGAGTAGGGAGGACAATCAGCCCCAGCATTTT. Protein product: CAWSREDNQPQHF.

The CDR3 sequence: CSVGMGRDTQYF. The CDR3 DNA sequence: TGCAGCGTTGGAATGGGGAGGGATACGCAGTATTTT. The V and J genes are TRBV29-1 and TRBJ2-3; TRBD2 might be the D (6 bases). V lost 4 bases, J lost 6 bases, and 11 bases lay in between. The germline gives CDR1 SQVTM, CDR2 ANQGSEA. CDR3 length: 12 amino acids.

CDR3 sequence: CASSPPSMTGGGTEAFF. DNA of the CDR3: TGTGCCAGCTCACCACCCTCGATGACAGGGGGAGGAACTGAAGCTTTCTTT. The chain links TRBV18 to TRBJ1-1, with TRBD1 identical over 9 bases. Unmatched junction bases numbered 10, after V lost 0 bases and J lost 5 bases. The CDR3 is made up of 17 amino acids. The germline V gene encodes CDR1 KGHSH and CDR2 LQKENI. Supplemented by reference TRBV18 and TRBJ1-1, the full variable domain reads NAGVMQNPRHLVRRRGQEARLRCSPMKGHSHVYWYRQLPEEGLKFMVYLQKENIIDESGMPKERFSAEFPKEGPSILRIQQVVRGDSAAYFCASSPPSMTGGGTEAFFGQGTRLTVV.

The chain has TRBV21-1 and TRBJ1-1; TRBD1 is taken as the D call from the table, unchecked against the DNA. TRBV21-1 is labeled a pseudogene. This CDR3 contains 15 residues. The CDR3 loop reads CASFQDRGQNTEAFF. The CDR3 DNA reads TGTGCCAGCTTCCAAGACAGGGGGCAGAACACTGAAGCTTTCTTT.

The chain employs TRBV2 and TRBJ1-5, with 10 bases identical to TRBD1. Trimming cost V 4 bases and J 6 bases; bases outside gene matches: 6. Germline CDR1 SNHLY, CDR2 FYNNEI. The CDR3 sequence is 15 residues long. The CDR3 here is CASSVGQGGVQPQHF. CDR3 nucleotide sequence: TGTGCCAGCAGTGTCGGACAGGGGGGTGTTCAGCCCCAGCATTTT.

The rearrangement joins TRBV3-1 (or the pseudogene TRBV3-2) to TRBJ1-1; D perhaps matches TRBD1 (5 bases). V lost 0 bases and J 1 base, leaving 12 bases between the germline ends. In germline, CDR1 is LGHDT, CDR2 YNNKEL (reference sequence). This CDR3 has 16 amino acids. CDR3 region: CASSQEVGGRNTEAFF. The CDR3 coding sequence is TGTGCCAGCAGCCAAGAGGTCGGGGGGAGGAACACTGAAGCTTTCTTT.

The chain couples TRBV3-1 (or the pseudogene TRBV3-2) to TRBJ1-4, with a weak D call TRBD1 (6 bases). The CDR3 consists of 14 residues. V was trimmed by 3 bases and J by 4 bases, leaving 9 bases between them. Germline V gene sequence: CDR1 LGHDT, CDR2 YNNKEL (reference sequence). The CDR3 region has the DNA TGTGCCAGCAGCCAGTACAGGGATAATGAAAAACTGTTTTTT. It codes for CASSQYRDNEKLFF.

The chain couples TRBV3-1 (or the pseudogene TRBV3-2) to TRBJ1-2, with D perhaps TRBD1 (5 bases). This CDR3 is 13 amino acids long. Germline CDR1 is LGHDT and CDR2 is YNNKEL (reference sequence). V was cut by 6 bases and J by 0 bases, with 8 bases left in between. The CDR3 sequence: CASSPRANYGYTF. DNA of the CDR3: TGTGCCAGCAGTCCCAGGGCTAACTATGGCTACACCTTC.

J is TRBJ1-4 and V is TRBV5-1; TRBD1 matches at 8 bases. Per the germline V gene, CDR1 is SGHRS and CDR2 is YFSETQ. The junction had 4 bases not matched to a gene; V was cut back by 2 bases and J by 7 bases. The CDR3 is 14 residues long. The CDR3 DNA is TGCGCCAGCAGCTTTACAGGGGGAGGTGAAAAACTGTTTTTT. It codes for CASSFTGGGEKLFF. Variable domain in full (rest from reference TRBV5-1 and TRBJ1-4): KAGVTQTPRYLIKTRGQQVTLSCSPISGHRSVSWYQQTPGQGLQFLFEYFSETQRNKGNFPGRFSGRQFSNSRSEMNVSTLELGDSALYLCASSFTGGGEKLFFGSGTQLSVL.

The chain couples TRBV29-1 to TRBJ2-7; D might be TRBD2 (7 bases). Deletions cut 5 bases from V and 7 bases from J, with 15 bases between. Germline CDR1 reads SQVTM; CDR2 reads ANQGSEA. The CDR3 totals 12 residues. The CDR3 reads CSVLSGGREQYF. The DNA for the CDR3 is TGCAGCGTTCTATCCGGGGGGCGGGAGCAGTACTTC.

The V gene is TRBV5-1, the J gene TRBJ2-2; 11 bases map to TRBD2. The CDR3 consists of 17 residues. V lost 1 base, J lost 4 bases, and 6 bases stayed unmatched. In germline, CDR1 is SGHRS, CDR2 YFSETQ. The CDR3 loop is CASSLFTSGSFTGELFF. The CDR3 bases are TGCGCCAGCAGCTTGTTCACTAGCGGGAGTTTCACCGGGGAGCTGTTTTTT. Together with reference TRBV5-1 and TRBJ2-2, the CDR3 gives the full variable domain: KAGVTQTPRYLIKTRGQQVTLSCSPISGHRSVSWYQQTPGQGLQFLFEYFSETQRNKGNFPGRFSGRQFSNSRSEMNVSTLELGDSALYLCASSLFTSGSFTGELFFGEGSRLTVL.

The chain couples TRBV12-3 or TRBV12-4 to TRBJ1-5, with 8 bases lining up with TRBD1. The CDR3 covers 12 residues. With 6 bases clipped from V and 10 bases from J, the junction kept 5 bases outside the gene matches. The CDR3 loop is CASRRTGSPQHF. The CDR3 region has the DNA TGTGCCAGCAGACGGACAGGGAGCCCCCAGCATTTT.

The rearrangement joins TRBV19 to TRBJ2-5; TRBD1 matches 7 bases. CDR1 and CDR2 from the germline V gene are LNHDA and SQIVND (reference sequence). J lost 3 bases, V lost 6 bases, and 7 bases had no gene match. The CDR3 is 14 residues long. CDR3 sequence: CASSPGQLKETQYF. DNA for the CDR3: TGTGCCAGTAGCCCGGGACAGTTAAAAGAGACCCAGTACTTC. Full variable domain (remainder filled in from reference TRBV19 and TRBJ2-5): DGGITQSPKYLFRKEGQNVTLSCEQNLNHDAMYWYRQDPGQGLRLIYYSQIVNDFQKGDIAEGYSVSREKKESFPLTVTSAQKNPTAFYLCASSPGQLKETQYFGPGTRLLVL.

This clone was recorded a few times. The J gene is TRBJ2-7, the V gene TRBV10-1; D is ambiguous. Germline loops: CDR1 WNHNN, CDR2 SYGVQD (reference sequence). The CDR3 runs 14 residues. V lost 5 bases and J lost 0, with 11 bases in between. CDR3 nucleotides: TGCGCCAGCAGTCCGGACCGGATCTCCTACGAGCAGTACTTC. Translating it yields CASSPDRISYEQYF.

The CDR3 spells CASSHLNQPQHF. The DNA for the CDR3 is TGTGCCAGCAGCCATCTCAATCAGCCCCAGCATTTT. The V gene is TRBV7-8, the J gene TRBJ1-5; the D is unclear. V was clipped by 5 bases and J by 3 bases, with 5 bases between them. This CDR3 region has 12 residues. Germline-derived CDR1 and CDR2 are SGHVS and FQNEAQ. The full variable domain, with the rest looked up from reference TRBV7-8 and TRBJ1-5, is GAGVSQSPRYKVAKRGQDVALRCDPISGHVSLFWYQQALGQGPEFLTYFQNEAQLDKSGLPSDRFFAERPEGSVSTLKIQRTQQEDSAVYLCASSHLNQPQHFGDGTRLSIL.

The rearrangement joins TRBV18 to TRBJ2-5; 8 bases are a match to TRBD1. This CDR3 is built from 15 residues. Germline V gene data show CDR1 as KGHSH and CDR2 as LQKENI. V was clipped by 6 bases and J by 5 bases; unmatched bases: 11. The CDR3 is CASSPMQGARETQYF. CDR3 sequence (DNA): TGTGCCAGCTCCCCAATGCAGGGGGCTAGGGAGACCCAGTACTTC.

A remark on this clone: Within the sample, other DNA sequences also encode this same CDR3. The rearrangement joins TRBV19 to TRBJ1-2; the D is unclear. This CDR3 comprises 14 residues. Germline V gives CDR1 LNHDA, CDR2 SQIVND (reference sequence). The V end lost 0 bases, the J end lost 0 bases, and 5 bases lay between the germline ends. The chain's CDR3 is CASSIEGSNYGYTF. CDR3 nucleotides: TGTGCCAGTAGTATAGAGGGATCTAACTATGGCTACACCTTC.

V gene TRBV5-1 combines with J gene TRBJ2-3; 10 bases agree with TRBD1. CDR1 is SGHRS, CDR2 YFSETQ, per germline. CDR3 length: 15 residues. V lost 2 bases to trimming and J lost 3 bases; unmatched junction nucleotides: 3. DNA for the CDR3: TGCGCCAGCAGCTTAAGGGGACAGGGGACAGATACGCAGTATTTT. Residues: CASSLRGQGTDTQYF.

The chain links TRBV5-1 to TRBJ2-7; perhaps TRBD2 as D (6 bases). CDR1 and CDR2 (germline): SGHRS, YFSETQ. V dropped 7 bases and J dropped 0 bases, with 11 bases sitting between them. The CDR3 extends over 13 amino acids. The CDR3 nucleotides are TGCGCCAGCGGGGAGGTTAGCTCCTACGAGCAGTACTTC. Translated, it gives CASGEVSSYEQYF. The full variable domain, rest sourced from reference TRBV5-1 and TRBJ2-7, is KAGVTQTPRYLIKTRGQQVTLSCSPISGHRSVSWYQQTPGQGLQFLFEYFSETQRNKGNFPGRFSGRQFSNSRSEMNVSTLELGDSALYLCASGEVSSYEQYFGPGTRLTVT.

V usage is TRBV10-3 and J usage is TRBJ1-2, with D perhaps TRBD1 (6 bases). This CDR3 has 14 residues. Germline V gives CDR1 ENHRY, CDR2 SYGVKD. V was clipped by 4 bases and J by 6 bases, with 15 bases between them. The CDR3 coding sequence is TGTGCCATCAGTGGGACACAGGGAGGGGATGGCTACACCTTC. Translated: CAISGTQGGDGYTF.

This clone was found a few times. V gene TRBV15 combines with J gene TRBJ2-2, with D possibly matching TRBD2 (5 bases). The CDR3 has 14 amino acids. V dropped 5 bases and J dropped 5 bases, with 12 bases sitting between them. The germline gives CDR1 LNHNV, CDR2 YYDKDF (reference sequence). CDR3 sequence: CATSPLAVTGELFF. CDR3 in DNA: TGTGCCACCAGCCCGCTAGCCGTAACCGGGGAGCTGTTTTTT.